This passage covers 28 T cell receptor beta chains from one sample sequenced in a study of CD8 T cells in Susac syndrome. The RNA, about 0.5 to 1 ug, was put through reverse transcription using random hexamers. In TCRdb, the immunoSEQ multiplex PCR reads were re-called with MiXCR into one record per CDR3 protein. The repertoire holds roughly 200,000 distinct CDR3 sequences, roughly 96% seen once, with about 0.095% in the top ten. Sequenced material: CD4+ T cells from PBMCs. The receptors were gathered from a human donor in good health.

The chain is built from TRBV24-1 and TRBJ2-3, with unresolved D. Germline V lookup: CDR1 KGHDR, CDR2 SFDVKD. The V gene lost 3 bases and the J gene lost 6 bases, with 15 bases spanning the gap. The CDR3 has 15 amino acids. The CDR3 DNA sequence: TGTGCCACCAGTGATCAGGCGGCCCTGGGGGATACGCAGTATTTT. It codes for CATSDQAALGDTQYF.

The rearrangement joins TRBV11-2 to TRBJ2-2; D is unclear. CDR1 and CDR2 from the germline V gene are SGHAT and FQNNGV. Deletions cut 6 bases from V and 6 bases from J, with 11 bases between. There are 13 residues in the CDR3. The CDR3 bases are TGTGCCAGCAGTCCAACGACCGCCGGGGAGCTGTTTTTT. Translation: CASSPTTAGELFF.

The V gene is TRBV20-1, the J gene TRBJ2-2; unclear D gene. V was trimmed by 6 bases and J by 6 bases, leaving 14 bases between them. From germline, CDR1 is DFQATT and CDR2 SNEGSKA (reference sequence). This CDR3 spans 13 amino acids. The CDR3 DNA reads as TGCAGTGCCTACTTGGCCGGCGCCGGGGAGCTGTTTTTT. It encodes CSAYLAGAGELFF.

The chain recombines TRBV20-1 with TRBJ1-5; no firm D call. The V end lost 6 bases, the J end lost 3 bases, and 15 bases lay between the germline ends. Germline CDR1 is DFQATT and CDR2 is SNEGSKA (reference sequence). There are 14 residues in the CDR3. CDR3 residues: CSAQSPPVNQPQHF. CDR3 in DNA: TGCAGTGCGCAGAGTCCGCCGGTCAATCAGCCCCAGCATTTT.

The V and J genes are TRBV27 and TRBJ2-1; 8 nucleotides match TRBD1. This CDR3 contains 12 residues. The germline CDR1 and CDR2 sequences are MNHEY and SMNVEV (reference sequence). J was trimmed by 8 bases and V by 6 bases; bases with no gene match: 3. The CDR3 here is CASRDRVDEQFF. In nucleotides, the CDR3 is TGTGCCAGCAGGGACAGGGTGGATGAGCAGTTCTTC.

In the case of this clonotype: One end of the junction does not line up with germline, which may come from a read error. V usage is TRBV7-7 and J usage is TRBJ2-1, with TRBD1 matching over 9 bases. CDR1 and CDR2 from the germline V gene are SSHAT and FNYEAQ (reference sequence). This CDR3 is 13 amino acids long. The CDR3 sequence is CASSRDREKEQFF. The CDR3 region has the DNA TGTGCTAGCAGCAGGGACAGGGAGAAGGAGCAGTTCTTC.

The CDR3 DNA follows: TGTGCCAGCAGCCAAGATCAGGGGGCGCCCCGCAATGAGCAGTTCTTC. It codes for CASSQDQGAPRNEQFF. This chain uses TRBV3-1 with TRBJ2-1, with 8 bases lining up with TRBD1. J gave up 6 bases and V 0 bases, and 7 bases lay outside the gene matches. The V gene's germline CDR1 is LGHDT and CDR2 YNNKEL (reference sequence). The CDR3 covers 16 residues.

This sequence joins TRBV24-1 and TRBJ2-3; unclear D gene. The germline V gene has CDR1 KGHDR and CDR2 SFDVKD. Trimming took off 8 bases at V and 0 bases at J, with 5 bases between the two ends. The CDR3 extends over 12 amino acids. The CDR3 nucleotides are TGTGCCACCAAGGACAGCACAGATACGCAGTATTTT. Its protein product is CATKDSTDTQYF.

The genes are TRBV7-2 and TRBJ2-7, with TRBD2 matching 8 bases. This CDR3 spans 14 amino acids. In germline, CDR1 is SGHTA, CDR2 FQGNSA. Trimming at V came to 5 bases and at J to 2 bases, leaving 5 bases not matched to a gene. This CDR3 is CASSRSGGTYEQYF. The CDR3 DNA reads as TGTGCCAGCAGCCGGAGCGGGGGAACCTACGAGCAGTACTTC. The full variable domain, its missing parts supplied by reference TRBV7-2 and TRBJ2-7, is GAGVSQSPSNKVTEKGKDVELRCDPISGHTALYWYRQSLGQGLEFLIYFQGNSAPDKSGLPSDRFSAERTGGSVSTLTIQRTQQEDSAVYLCASSRSGGTYEQYFGPGTRLTVT.

The V gene is TRBV7-2, the J gene TRBJ2-7; D may correspond to TRBD1 or TRBD2 (5 bases each). CDR3 length: 13 residues. V was cut by 1 base and J by 5 bases, with 9 bases left in between. The germline V gene has CDR1 SGHTA and CDR2 FQGNSA. The CDR3 reads CASSLGVGDEQYF. DNA for the CDR3: TGTGCCAGCAGCTTAGGCGTGGGGGACGAGCAGTACTTC.

This chain links TRBV3-1 with TRBJ1-5; the D is unclear. Trimming shortened V by 2 bases and J by 6 bases, and 5 bases separated the two germline ends. The CDR3 runs 12 residues. Germline V lookup: CDR1 LGHDT, CDR2 YNNKEL (reference sequence). This chain's CDR3 is CASSQMGQPQHF. CDR3 DNA: TGTGCCAGCAGCCAAATGGGTCAGCCCCAGCATTTT.

The chain is built from TRBV18 and TRBJ1-6; D ambiguous. The CDR3 is made up of 13 amino acids. V was pared by 2 bases and J by 14 bases, with 13 bases between. Germline V gives CDR1 KGHSH, CDR2 LQKENI. The CDR3 reads CASSPDGPYTLHF. The DNA of the CDR3 is TGTGCCAGCTCACCAGACGGACCCTATACCCTCCACTTT.

The chain has TRBV3-1 and TRBJ2-1, with D perhaps matching TRBD1 (5 bases). V lost 6 bases and J lost 0, with 9 bases in between. The CDR3 runs 14 residues. Germline V gene sequence: CDR1 LGHDT, CDR2 YNNKEL (reference sequence). CDR3 protein: CASRTESSYNEQFF. CDR3 coding DNA: TGTGCCAGCAGGACAGAAAGCTCCTACAATGAGCAGTTCTTC.

V is TRBV25-1 and J is TRBJ1-1; TRBD1 might be the D (5 bases). This CDR3 has 13 amino acids. V lost 3 bases and J 8 bases, leaving 13 bases between the germline ends. Looked up from germline, CDR1 is MGHDK and CDR2 is SYGVNS. This CDR3 reads CASSEEGIAEAFF. The CDR3 bases are TGTGCCAGCAGTGAGGAGGGGATCGCCGAAGCTTTCTTT.

The rearrangement links TRBV29-1 to TRBJ2-1; D gene unclear. This CDR3 has 17 amino acids. Trimming took 0 bases from V and 8 from J, leaving 23 bases between them. CDR1 and CDR2 from the germline V gene are SQVTM and ANQGSEA. DNA for the CDR3: TGCAGCGTTGAAGATCCTTCAAAGGGTAGTGGTTGGGATGAGCAGTTCTTC. Protein sequence: CSVEDPSKGSGWDEQFF.

V is TRBV20-1 and J is TRBJ2-1; the D gene is possibly TRBD2 (6 bases). The V gene's germline CDR1 is DFQATT and CDR2 SNEGSKA (reference sequence). Deletions cut 3 bases from V and 6 bases from J, with 15 bases between. The CDR3 totals 14 residues. CDR3 loop: CSARDFPEGNEQFF. The DNA for the CDR3 is TGCAGTGCTAGGGACTTCCCGGAGGGCAATGAGCAGTTCTTC.

This chain connects TRBV15 to TRBJ1-5; a weak D match, TRBD1 (5 bases). Germline-derived CDR1 and CDR2 are LNHNV and YYDKDF (reference sequence). The CDR3 is 15 residues long. Trimming pared 5 bases from V and 6 bases from J, leaving 17 bases between. CDR3 nucleotides: TGTGCCACCAGCCTCCCGGTCCCGGGGCGTCAGCCCCAGCATTTT. Translated: CATSLPVPGRQPQHF.

V usage is TRBV7-2 and J usage is TRBJ1-2, with TRBD1 matching over 8 bases. Germline V gives CDR1 SGHTA, CDR2 FQGNSA. V shed 3 bases and J 7 bases; nucleotides not matched to a gene: 4. CDR3 length equals 13 residues. The CDR3 DNA is TGTGCCAGCAGCTTGGACAGGGAACCTGGCTACACCTTC. Its protein is CASSLDREPGYTF. The variable domain in full, completed from reference TRBV7-2 and TRBJ1-2, reads GAGVSQSPSNKVTEKGKDVELRCDPISGHTALYWYRQSLGQGLEFLIYFQGNSAPDKSGLPSDRFSAERTGGSVSTLTIQRTQQEDSAVYLCASSLDREPGYTFGSGTRLTVV.

This clonotype has a single count. The chain links TRBV7-9 to TRBJ2-1; 9 bases are shared with TRBD1. Germline V lookup: CDR1 SEHNR, CDR2 FQNEAQ (reference sequence). With 11 bases clipped from V and 3 bases from J, the junction kept 11 bases outside the gene matches. The CDR3 is 15 amino acids. CDR3 sequence: CAGAPTGGNYNEQFF. CDR3 nucleotides: TGTGCCGGAGCGCCAACAGGGGGCAACTACAATGAGCAGTTCTTC.

The chain links TRBV20-1 to TRBJ2-7; 7 bases line up with TRBD1. Germline V gives CDR1 DFQATT, CDR2 SNEGSKA (reference sequence). The CDR3 has 15 residues. Trimming took 6 bases from V and 3 from J; bases not matched to a gene: 14. The CDR3 loop reads CSANRAGGYYYEQYF. CDR3 coding DNA: TGCAGTGCGAATCGGGCAGGGGGATATTACTACGAGCAGTACTTC.

The genes are TRBV5-4 and TRBJ2-7; D is unclear. V dropped 5 bases and J dropped 2 bases, with 17 bases sitting between them. The CDR3 loop spans 15 amino acids. From germline, CDR1 is SGHNT and CDR2 YYREEE (reference sequence). CDR3 bases: TGTGCCAGCAGTCAAGGACCCAGCGAACCCTACGAGCAGTACTTC. This sequence encodes CASSQGPSEPYEQYF.

CDR3 coding DNA: TGTGCCACCCGTGGTAGCTTCCTCACAGATACGCAGTATTTT. Protein sequence: CATRGSFLTDTQYF. V is TRBV24-1 and J is TRBJ2-3; D call uncertain. The CDR3 has 14 amino acids. The germline V and J ends were trimmed by 9 bases and 2 bases, with 14 bases remaining between them. Looked up from germline, CDR1 is KGHDR and CDR2 is SFDVKD.

The chain is built from TRBV18 and TRBJ2-7; 8 bases are a match to TRBD2. V lost 1 base to trimming and J lost 4 bases; unmatched junction nucleotides: 6. CDR1 and CDR2 (germline): KGHSH, LQKENI. CDR3 length equals 15 residues. As DNA, the CDR3 is TGTGCCAGCTCACCACGGGGACTAGATAGGTACGAGCAGTACGTC. Its protein product is CASSPRGLDRYEQYV.

CDR3 sequence: CSASASGIQETQYF. The CDR3 coding sequence is TGCAGTGCTAGTGCTAGCGGGATCCAAGAGACCCAGTACTTC. This chain uses TRBV20-1 with TRBJ2-5; 9 bases agree with TRBD2. Losses at the gene ends were 3 bases for V and 1 base for J; bases not matched to a gene: 3. This CDR3 is 14 amino acids long. The germline V gene has CDR1 DFQATT and CDR2 SNEGSKA (reference sequence).

The chain combines TRBV2 with TRBJ1-2, with D possibly being TRBD1 (5 bases). The length of the CDR3 is 15 residues. CDR1 is SNHLY and CDR2 is FYNNEI in the germline V gene. Trimming pared 1 base from V and 6 bases from J, leaving 15 bases between. CDR3 bases: TGTGCCAGCAGTGAAGTGAGGGGATCCTCAAATGGCTACACCTTC. It specifies CASSEVRGSSNGYTF.

CDR3 sequence (DNA): TGTGCCAGCAGCACGCGGTACTTAAGCGATACGCAGTATTTT. The encoded protein is CASSTRYLSDTQYF. V usage is TRBV12-3 or TRBV12-4 and J usage is TRBJ2-3; D not certain. Deletions cut 6 bases from V and 6 bases from J, with 16 bases between. This CDR3 spans 14 amino acids.

The chain joins TRBV20-1 to TRBJ2-7; D possibly corresponds to TRBD1 (7 bases). V shed 3 bases and J shed 4 bases, with 10 bases lying between them. CDR1 is DFQATT and CDR2 is SNEGSKA in the germline V gene (reference sequence). The CDR3 runs 12 residues. CDR3: CSARSGGYEQYF. The CDR3 DNA is TGCAGTGCTAGGTCAGGGGGGTACGAGCAGTACTTC.

The J gene is TRBJ1-5, the V gene TRBV3-1; TRBD1 is a possible D gene (5 bases). Germline CDR1 reads LGHDT; CDR2 reads YNNKEL (reference sequence). Trimming pared 0 bases from V and 8 bases from J, leaving 14 bases between. The CDR3 is made up of 15 amino acids. The CDR3 DNA reads as TGTGCCAGCAGCCAAGACTTGGCGGGGGGGGAGCCCCAGCATTTT. This codes for CASSQDLAGGEPQHF.